Listed below are T cell receptor beta chains from one sample, sequenced in a study of post-analysis software for immune sequencing data. TCRdb analysed the PCR reads with MiXCR anew, one entry per CDR3 protein. The sample yields more than 500,000 distinct CDR3 sequences, approximately 31% seen once. The specimen was blood. Source of these receptors: a girl aged 2-17 years with multiple sclerosis. Each CDR3 is given with its conserved first and last residue. The D gene is left open where the match is weak. Clone size is stated in some rows and not others, as once, few, many or a class when expanded.

J: TRBJ1-1
D: -
V: TRBV12-3/TRBV12-4
size: -
CDR3: CASTYVRGTEAFF
DNA: TGTGCCAGCACCTATGTTCGGGGGACTGAAGCTTTCTTT

J: TRBJ2-3
D: -
V: TRBV5-1
size: -
CDR3: CASSLAVGPDTQYF
DNA: TGCGCCAGCAGCTTAGCGGTGGGCCCAGATACGCAGTATTTT

J: TRBJ1-5
D: TRBD1
V: TRBV14
size: few
CDR3: CASSPTPGQGSQPQHF
DNA: TGTGCCAGCAGCCCGACTCCGGGACAGGGAAGTCAGCCCCAGCATTTT

J: TRBJ1-1
D: TRBD1
V: TRBV4-1
size: few
CDR3: CASSQGTGTNTEAFF
DNA: TGCGCCAGCAGCCAAGGGACAGGGACGAACACTGAAGCTTTCTTT

J: TRBJ1-1
D: -
V: TRBV6-1
size: -
CDR3: CAGIIRGGPPEAFF
DNA: TGTGCCGGGATCATACGGGGAGGGCCCCCTGAAGCTTTCTTT

J: TRBJ1-5
D: -
V: TRBV6-6
size: -
CDR3: CASSSRQEEQPQHF
DNA: TGTGCCAGCAGCTCCCGACAGGAGGAACAGCCCCAGCATTTT

J: TRBJ1-1
D: -
V: TRBV7-9
size: -
CDR3: CASSLGLGGNTEAFF
DNA: TGTGCCAGCAGCTTAGGTTTAGGGGGGAACACTGAAGCTTTCTTT

J: TRBJ2-5
D: -
V: TRBV4-1
size: many
CDR3: CASSQDTKRYF
DNA: TGCGCCAGCAGCCAAGATACCAAGAGGTACTTC

J: TRBJ2-1
D: TRBD1
V: TRBV7-2
size: many
CDR3: CASSPRLRDREFF
DNA: TGTGCCAGCAGCCCCCGCCTCCGGGACAGGGAGTTCTTC

J: TRBJ2-2
D: TRBD2
V: TRBV4-1
size: -
CDR3: CASSQEEGRGAAGELFF
DNA: TGCGCCAGCAGCCAAGAAGAAGGGCGGGGGGCCGCCGGGGAGCTGTTTTTT

J: TRBJ2-1
D: -
V: TRBV7-2
size: few
CDR3: CASSLLQGLGDNEQFF
DNA: TGTGCCAGCAGCCTACTCCAGGGACTCGGCGACAATGAGCAGTTCTTC

J: TRBJ2-7
D: -
V: TRBV6-5
size: many
CDR3: CASSYSRQAYEQYF
DNA: TGTGCCAGCAGTTACTCGAGACAGGCCTACGAGCAGTACTTC

J: TRBJ2-7
D: -
V: TRBV7-2
size: -
CDR3: CASSLVYGRAEYF
DNA: TGTGCCAGCAGCTTAGTTTACGGTCGGGCGGAGTACTTC

J: TRBJ2-5
D: TRBD1
V: TRBV7-2
size: -
CDR3: CASSIPDRLTQYF
DNA: TGTGCCAGCAGCATCCCGGACAGGCTGACCCAGTACTTC

J: TRBJ1-2
D: -
V: TRBV2
size: -
CDR3: CASSPPNRNYGYTF
DNA: TGTGCCAGCAGTCCACCGAATAGGAACTATGGCTACACCTTC

J: TRBJ2-2
D: -
V: TRBV7-3
size: -
CDR3: CASSSWAGPGTGELFF
DNA: TGTGCCAGCAGCTCGTGGGCGGGGCCTGGCACCGGGGAGCTGTTTTTT

J: TRBJ2-5
D: -
V: TRBV6-1
size: -
CDR3: CASSPSWTISGEQYF
DNA: TGTGCCAGCAGCCCTTCCTGGACGATCTCGGGGGAGCAGTACTTC

J: TRBJ2-3
D: TRBD2
V: TRBV27
size: -
CDR3: CASSLSNLAGTTDTQYF
DNA: TGTGCCAGCAGTTTATCGAACTTAGCGGGGACCACAGATACGCAGTATTTT

J: TRBJ2-2
D: -
V: TRBV20-1
size: once
CDR3: CSATGVGATGELFF
DNA: TGCAGTGCTACAGGGGTTGGCGCCACCGGGGAGCTGTTTTTT

J: TRBJ2-2
D: -
V: TRBV14
size: -
CDR3: CASSQRQGTGELFF
DNA: TGTGCCAGCAGCCAAAGGCAGGGAACCGGGGAGCTGTTTTTT

J: TRBJ2-7
D: TRBD2
V: TRBV4-1
size: few
CDR3: CASSQIPRLAGKSYEQYF
DNA: TGCGCCAGCAGCCAGATACCGAGACTAGCGGGGAAATCCTACGAGCAGTACTTC

J: TRBJ2-5
D: TRBD2
V: TRBV7-2
size: -
CDR3: CASSLSGLAGGETQYF
DNA: TGTGCCAGCAGCCTCTCGGGGCTAGCGGGAGGGGAGACCCAGTACTTC

J: TRBJ2-2
D: -
V: TRBV24-1
size: -
CDR3: CATSAPPPANTGELFF
DNA: TGTGCCACCAGTGCCCCGCCCCCAGCGAACACCGGGGAGCTGTTTTTT

J: TRBJ2-7
D: -
V: TRBV25-1
size: -
CDR3: CAMGEETGEQYF
DNA: TGTGCCATGGGGGAGGAGACGGGGGAGCAGTACTTC

J: TRBJ2-3
D: TRBD1
V: TRBV29-1
size: -
CDR3: CSVEGRGPDTQYF
DNA: TGCAGCGTTGAGGGCAGGGGGCCAGATACGCAGTATTTT

J: TRBJ2-3
D: -
V: TRBV20-1
size: -
CDR3: CSAVPGPGRVWQSPTDTQYF
DNA: TGCAGTGCCGTTCCCGGGCCAGGGCGGGTGTGGCAATCCCCCACAGATACGCAGTATTTT

J: TRBJ1-5
D: -
V: TRBV2
size: few
CDR3: CASSPDFTQGQPQHF
DNA: TGTGCCAGCAGCCCGGACTTTACGCAGGGTCAGCCCCAGCATTTT

J: TRBJ1-5
D: TRBD1
V: TRBV27
size: -
CDR3: CASRAGQNVYSNQPQHF
DNA: TGTGCCAGCAGAGCGGGACAGAACGTTTATAGCAATCAGCCCCAGCATTTT

J: TRBJ2-5
D: TRBD2
V: TRBV11-2
size: once
CDR3: CASSFGLGTTMTQYF
DNA: TGTGCCAGCAGCTTTGGGCTCGGGACTACTATGACCCAGTACTTC

J: TRBJ2-3
D: -
V: TRBV6-5
size: -
CDR3: CASTQGAGGTDTQYF
DNA: TGTGCCAGCACCCAGGGGGCGGGGGGCACAGATACGCAGTATTTT

J: TRBJ1-1
D: -
V: TRBV7-2
size: few
CDR3: CASSSQGFKAFF
DNA: TGTGCCAGCAGCTCGCAGGGTTTCAAAGCTTTCTTT

J: TRBJ2-1
D: TRBD2
V: TRBV9
size: -
CDR3: CASSARLAGTYNEQFF
DNA: TGTGCCAGCAGCGCCCGACTAGCGGGAACCTACAATGAGCAGTTCTTC

J: TRBJ2-6
D: -
V: TRBV21-1
size: few
CDR3: CASSKHDRGLSGANVLTF
DNA: TGTGCCAGCAGCAAACATGACAGGGGGCTGAGTGGGGCCAACGTCCTGACTTTC

J: TRBJ2-1
D: TRBD2
V: TRBV5-4
size: -
CDR3: CASTRAGGDYNEQFF
DNA: TGTGCCAGCACCCGAGCGGGGGGCGATTACAATGAGCAGTTCTTC

J: TRBJ1-1
D: -
V: TRBV5-1
size: -
CDR3: CASSNMNTEAFF
DNA: TGCGCCAGCAGTAATATGAACACTGAAGCTTTCTTT

J: TRBJ2-6
D: -
V: TRBV18
size: few
CDR3: CASSPLDQIQVLGANVLTF
DNA: TGTGCCAGCTCACCACTCGATCAGATTCAGGTCCTAGGGGCCAACGTCCTGACTTTC

J: TRBJ1-2
D: -
V: TRBV7-9
size: -
CDR3: CASSLEGAYFYGYTF
DNA: TGTGCCAGCAGCTTAGAAGGGGCCTATTTCTATGGCTACACCTTC

J: TRBJ2-6
D: -
V: TRBV7-9
size: -
CDR3: CASSEKGGTGANVRTF
DNA: TGTGCCAGCAGTGAAAAGGGGGGCACTGGGGCCAACGTCCGGACTTTC

J: TRBJ1-5
D: TRBD1
V: TRBV7-6
size: -
CDR3: CASSSGGYLPQHF
DNA: TGTGCCAGCAGCTCAGGGGGCTATCTGCCCCAGCATTTT

J: TRBJ1-5
D: TRBD1
V: TRBV19
size: -
CDR3: CASRQGQVEGQPQHF
DNA: TGTGCCAGTAGGCAGGGACAGGTTGAGGGTCAGCCCCAGCATTTT

J: TRBJ2-5
D: TRBD2
V: TRBV4-1
size: few
CDR3: CASSQTSGRETQYF
DNA: TGCGCCAGCAGCCAAACTAGCGGGCGGGAGACCCAGTACTTC

J: TRBJ1-2
D: -
V: TRBV5-5
size: few
CDR3: CASSLYGGLSLYGYTF
DNA: TGTGCCAGCAGCTTGTACGGGGGCCTCTCTCTCTATGGCTACACCTTC

J: TRBJ2-1
D: -
V: TRBV4-1
size: -
CDR3: CASSPGGGGQYNEQFF
DNA: TGCGCCAGCAGCCCCGGAGGGGGGGGCCAGTACAATGAGCAGTTCTTC

J: TRBJ2-7
D: -
V: TRBV6-5
size: few
CDR3: CTSSYSTRSEQYF
DNA: TGTACCAGCAGTTACTCGACGAGAAGCGAGCAGTACTTC

J: TRBJ2-5
D: -
V: TRBV20-1
size: -
CDR3: CSASLVAAETQYF
DNA: TGCAGTGCTAGTTTAGTCGCAGCAGAGACCCAGTACTTC

J: TRBJ2-1
D: -
V: TRBV7-9
size: -
CDR3: CAGSLASDNEQFF
DNA: TGTGCCGGCAGCTTGGCCAGTGACAATGAGCAGTTCTTC

J: TRBJ2-1
D: TRBD2
V: TRBV6-5
size: -
CDR3: CASSSAGGSPPFF
DNA: TGTGCCAGCAGTTCGGCGGGGGGGTCTCCCCCGTTCTTC

J: TRBJ2-7
D: -
V: TRBV29-1
size: many
CDR3: CSVDVGHEQYF
DNA: TGCAGCGTTGATGTTGGCCACGAGCAGTACTTC

J: TRBJ2-5
D: TRBD2
V: TRBV10-3
size: few
CDR3: CATQQNSGGETQYF
DNA: TGTGCCACCCAACAGAATAGCGGGGGAGAGACCCAGTACTTC

J: TRBJ2-4
D: -
V: TRBV21-1
size: few
CDR3: CASSNVVPGLAKNIQYF
DNA: TGTGCCAGCAGCAATGTCGTTCCCGGGTTAGCCAAAAACATTCAGTACTTC

J: TRBJ1-5
D: -
V: TRBV4-2
size: few
CDR3: CASSQDVRDQPQHF
DNA: TGTGCCAGCAGCCAAGACGTCAGGGACCAGCCCCAGCATTTT

J: TRBJ2-7
D: TRBD1
V: TRBV27
size: -
CDR3: CASSLEIGQGSDEQYF
DNA: TGTGCCAGCAGTCTTGAAATAGGACAGGGGTCCGACGAGCAGTACTTC